A single sample is the source of the 6 T cell receptor beta chains below, sequenced in a study of cytomegalovirus exposure and HLA in healthy donors. The study ran its PCR with 60 Vbeta and 13 Jbeta primers. Produced via immunoSEQ multiplex PCR; TCRdb's table is partial and in-frame only. The sample yields 50,000 to 65,000 clones, under 90% seen once. The specimen sequenced was PBMCs. The source is a woman between 18 and 29 years old in good health and CMV-seronegative.

The chain has TRBV27 and TRBJ1-4, with 8 bases lining up with TRBD1. Per the germline V gene, CDR1 is MNHEY and CDR2 is SMNVEV (reference sequence). There are 13 residues in the CDR3. The V gene end was trimmed by 5 bases and the J gene end by 10 bases; junction bases not matched to a gene: 6. The CDR3 protein is CASSPGGTGKLFF. DNA for the CDR3: TGTGCCAGCAGTCCAGGGGGGACAGGAAAACTGTTTTTT. The whole variable domain, remainder taken from reference TRBV27 and TRBJ1-4, is EAQVTQNPRYLITVTGKKLTVTCSQNMNHEYMSWYRQDPGLGLRQIYYSMNVEVTDKGDVPEGYKVSRKEKRNFPLILESPSPNQTSLYFCASSPGGTGKLFFGSGTQLSVL.

The chain combines TRBV5-4 with TRBJ2-1; D not certain. The V end lost 3 bases, the J end lost 4 bases, and 8 bases lay between the germline ends. The germline V gene encodes CDR1 SGHNT and CDR2 YYREEE (reference sequence). This CDR3 is 13 amino acids long. The CDR3 sequence: CASSSTEYNEQFF. The CDR3 DNA is TGTGCCAGCAGCTCCACGGAGTACAATGAGCAGTTCTTC.

The rearrangement links TRBV5-4 to TRBJ1-6; 8 nucleotides line up with TRBD1. The trim removed 4 bases at V and 9 bases at J, leaving 9 bases unmatched. Germline assignment: CDR1 SGHNT and CDR2 YYREEE (reference sequence). The CDR3 is 15 residues long. CDR3 nucleotides: TGTGCCAGCAGCCTTTACGGACAGGGCATTTCACCCCTCCACTTT. It specifies CASSLYGQGISPLHF.

The V and J genes are TRBV2 and TRBJ2-5, with no clear D. In germline, CDR1 is SNHLY, CDR2 FYNNEI. Deletions cut 3 bases from V and 5 bases from J, with 10 bases between. The CDR3 is 13 residues long. For the CDR3, the DNA is TGTGCCAGCAGTGATTGGGTCGGGGAGACCCAGTACTTC. Encoded protein: CASSDWVGETQYF. The whole variable domain, remainder taken from reference TRBV2 and TRBJ2-5, is EPEVTQTPSHQVTQMGQEVILRCVPISNHLYFYWYRQILGQKVEFLVSFYNNEISEKSEIFDDQFSVERPDGSNFTLKIRSTKLEDSAMYFCASSDWVGETQYFGPGTRLLVL.

The chain combines TRBV27 with TRBJ2-4; 12 nucleotides match TRBD2. V lost 1 base and J lost 6; bases outside the gene matches: 7. This CDR3 is built from 17 residues. Per germline, CDR1 MNHEY and CDR2 SMNVEV (reference sequence). CDR3 in amino acids: CASSLYGLAGGGNIQYF. The CDR3 DNA reads TGTGCCAGCAGTTTATATGGCCTAGCGGGAGGGGGAAACATTCAGTACTTC.

The chain is built from TRBV6-1 and TRBJ1-1, with a weak D call TRBD1 (5 bases). From germline, CDR1 is MNHNS and CDR2 SASEGT. The CDR3 consists of 13 residues. V lost 7 bases to trimming and J lost 6 bases, with 15 bases between them. The CDR3 region is CASNFADTSEAFF. Here the CDR3 DNA reads TGTGCCAGCAATTTCGCGGACACCTCTGAAGCTTTCTTT.